This TCR beta chain appears in the sequencing data of a study of cytomegalovirus exposure and HLA in healthy donors. The study sampled nominally healthy donors, though unrecorded immune exposures were likely. Primers included in the PCR were 60 Vbeta and 13 Jbeta primers. The protocol was immunoSEQ multiplex PCR, while the TCRdb copy is restricted to in-frame clones and leaves out a portion. This table holds approximately 100,000 clones, about 59% found once. This clone has just a few counts. CDR1 is LNHDA, CDR2 SQIVND, per germline (reference sequence). The CDR3 length is 15 residues. Trimming cost V 5 bases and J 2 bases; bases outside gene matches: 7.

The sequencing input was PBMCs. This sequence joins TRBV19 and TRBJ2-7; 9 nucleotides agree with TRBD2. This TCR derives from a man in his thirties or forties in good health and CMV-seropositive. The CDR3 region is CASSPSGGGAYEQYF. CDR3 DNA sequence: TGTGCCAGTAGTCCCTCGGGCGGGGGGGCCTACGAGCAGTACTTC.